Shown below are 8 T cell receptor beta chains from a single sample sequenced in a study of radiotherapy plus CTLA-4 blockade in lung cancer. TCRdb's table, derived via immunoSEQ multiplex PCR, lists solely in-frame clones and lacks some. Among some 90,000 clones listed, more than 75% were seen once. Source: peripheral blood, taken from a patient treated with radiotherapy plus ipilimumab. Receptor source: a human donor with non-small cell lung cancer who had a partial response to radiotherapy plus ipilimumab.

The table lists this clone with a count of one. The chain combines TRBV30 with TRBJ2-1; 8 nucleotides align to TRBD1. With 5 bases clipped from V and 2 bases from J, the junction kept 11 bases outside the gene matches. Germline-derived CDR1 and CDR2 are GTSNPN and SVGIG (reference sequence). This CDR3 contains 16 residues. Here the CDR3 DNA reads TGTGCCTGGGTGGCCTTCCCAGGGGGCGCCTACAATGAGCAGTTCTTC. Protein: CAWVAFPGGAYNEQFF.

The chain employs TRBV28 and TRBJ1-4; D is perhaps TRBD1 (5 bases). The CDR3 has 14 amino acids. V was trimmed by 2 bases and J by 2 bases, leaving 6 bases between them. Germline V gene lookup returns CDR1 MDHEN and CDR2 SYDVKM. As DNA, the CDR3 is TGTGCCAGCAGTTTACGGGGGACTAATGAAAAACTGTTTTTT. Translating it yields CASSLRGTNEKLFF.

V usage is TRBV28 and J usage is TRBJ2-1, with 8 positions matching TRBD2. Unmatched junction bases numbered 6, after V lost 4 bases and J lost 1 base. Germline-derived CDR1 and CDR2 are MDHEN and SYDVKM. This CDR3 is 16 amino acids long. CDR3 in amino acids: CASSYQTGGSYNEQFF. CDR3 sequence (DNA): TGTGCCAGCAGTTATCAGACGGGAGGGTCCTACAATGAGCAGTTCTTC.

The chain couples TRBV6-6 to TRBJ2-7, with 9 bases that match TRBD2. CDR1 is MNHNY, CDR2 SVGAGI, per germline (reference sequence). This CDR3 contains 15 residues. The V segment lost 2 bases and the J segment 2 bases; nucleotides outside the gene matches: 4. The CDR3 reads CASSYEAGGPYEQYF. CDR3 bases: TGTGCCAGCAGTTACGAGGCGGGAGGGCCCTACGAGCAGTACTTC.

This rearrangement joins TRBV28 to TRBJ1-2; maybe TRBD1 (5 bases). V gave up 6 bases and J gave up 3 bases, with 17 bases separating them. This CDR3 is built from 15 residues. The V gene's germline CDR1 is MDHEN and CDR2 SYDVKM. The DNA of the CDR3 is TGTGCCAGCAGCCTCGGTGGGGGGAATTACTATGGCTACACCTTC. This codes for CASSLGGGNYYGYTF.

The chain is built from TRBV28 and TRBJ2-7, with 7 bases matching TRBD1. The CDR3 spans 11 residues. J was trimmed by 2 bases and V by 10 bases; bases with no gene match: 2. CDR1 is MDHEN, CDR2 SYDVKM, per germline. CDR3 loop: CATTGPYEQYV. DNA of the CDR3: TGTGCCACGACAGGGCCCTACGAGCAGTACGTC.

V and J are TRBV11-3 and TRBJ1-2, with D unclear. The CDR3 runs 12 residues. V lost 5 bases and J lost 2, with 6 bases in between. CDR1 and CDR2 (germline): SGHNT, YENEEA. CDR3 bases: TGTGCCAGCAGCCTCTCCAACTATGGCTACACCTTC. Amino acid sequence: CASSLSNYGYTF.

The gene calls are TRBV2 and TRBJ1-6; TRBD1 is a possible D gene (6 bases). V was shortened by 4 bases and J by 14 bases, with 18 bases between the two germline ends. The V gene's germline CDR1 is SNHLY and CDR2 FYNNEI. The length of the CDR3 is 14 residues. The CDR3, as DNA: TGTGCCAGCAGTGGGGACATGGGCCTTTCGGCCCTCCACTTT. Translation: CASSGDMGLSALHF.